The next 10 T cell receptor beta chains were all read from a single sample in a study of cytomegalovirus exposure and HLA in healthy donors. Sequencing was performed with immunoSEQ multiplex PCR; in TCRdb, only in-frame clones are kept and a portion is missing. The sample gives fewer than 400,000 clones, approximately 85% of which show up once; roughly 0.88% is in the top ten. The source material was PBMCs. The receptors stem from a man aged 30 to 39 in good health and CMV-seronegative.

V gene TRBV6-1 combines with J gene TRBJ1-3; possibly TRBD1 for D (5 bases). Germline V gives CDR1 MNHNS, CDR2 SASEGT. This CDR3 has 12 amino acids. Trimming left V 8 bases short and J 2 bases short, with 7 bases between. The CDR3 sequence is CASAGTGNTIYF. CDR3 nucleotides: TGTGCCAGCGCAGGGACTGGAAACACCATATATTTT.

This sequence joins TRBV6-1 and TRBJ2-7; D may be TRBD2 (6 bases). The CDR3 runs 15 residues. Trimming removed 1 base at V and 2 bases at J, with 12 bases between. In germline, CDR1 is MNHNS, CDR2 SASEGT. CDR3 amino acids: CASSEEDGEAYEQYF. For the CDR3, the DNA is TGTGCCAGCAGTGAAGAGGACGGGGAGGCCTACGAGCAGTACTTC.

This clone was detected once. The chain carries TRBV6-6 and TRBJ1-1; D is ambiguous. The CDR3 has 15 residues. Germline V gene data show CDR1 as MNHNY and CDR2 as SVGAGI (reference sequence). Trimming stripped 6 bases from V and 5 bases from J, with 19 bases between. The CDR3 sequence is CASSPAEAGRTEAFF. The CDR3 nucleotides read TGTGCCAGCAGCCCTGCCGAAGCGGGTAGAACTGAAGCTTTCTTT.

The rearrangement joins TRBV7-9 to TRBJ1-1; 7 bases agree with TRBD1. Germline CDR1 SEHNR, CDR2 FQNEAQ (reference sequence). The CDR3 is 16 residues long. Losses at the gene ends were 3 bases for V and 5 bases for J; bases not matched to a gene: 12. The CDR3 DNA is TGTGCCAGCAGCTTCCCTGGAGGAGGGGGCGCGACTGAAGCTTTCTTT. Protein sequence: CASSFPGGGGATEAFF.

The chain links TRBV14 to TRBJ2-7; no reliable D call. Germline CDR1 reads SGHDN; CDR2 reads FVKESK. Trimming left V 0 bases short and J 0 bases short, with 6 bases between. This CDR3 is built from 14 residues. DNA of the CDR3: TGTGCCAGCAGCCAAGAATTGAGCTCCTACGAGCAGTACTTC. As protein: CASSQELSSYEQYF.

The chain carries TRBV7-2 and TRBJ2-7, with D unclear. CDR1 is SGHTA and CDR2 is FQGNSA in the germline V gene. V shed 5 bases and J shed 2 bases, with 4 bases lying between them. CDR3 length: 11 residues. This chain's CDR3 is CASSPAYEQYF. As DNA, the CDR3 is TGTGCCAGCAGCCCCGCCTACGAGCAGTACTTC.

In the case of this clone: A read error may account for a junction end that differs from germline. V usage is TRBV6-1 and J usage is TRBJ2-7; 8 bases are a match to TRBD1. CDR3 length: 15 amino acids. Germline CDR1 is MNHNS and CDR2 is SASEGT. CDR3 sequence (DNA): TGTGCCAGCAGGGAAGACAGGGGCGGATTAAGCGAGCAGTACTTC. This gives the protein CASREDRGGLSEQYF.

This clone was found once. CDR3 bases: TGCGCCAGCAGCTCCTCGACAGGGGGAGTTACTGAAGCTTTCTTT. It encodes CASSSSTGGVTEAFF. The chain employs TRBV5-1 and TRBJ1-1; 9 nucleotides agree with TRBD1. Germline lookup yields CDR1 SGHRS and CDR2 YFSETQ. CDR3 length: 15 residues. With V trimmed by 3 bases and J by 5 bases, 8 bases remained unmatched.

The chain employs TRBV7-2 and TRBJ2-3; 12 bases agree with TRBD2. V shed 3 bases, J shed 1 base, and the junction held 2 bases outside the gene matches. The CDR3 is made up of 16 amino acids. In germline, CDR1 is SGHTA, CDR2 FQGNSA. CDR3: CASSFSSGGGTDTQYF. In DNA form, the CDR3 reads TGTGCCAGCAGCTTTTCTAGCGGGGGGGGCACAGATACGCAGTATTTT.

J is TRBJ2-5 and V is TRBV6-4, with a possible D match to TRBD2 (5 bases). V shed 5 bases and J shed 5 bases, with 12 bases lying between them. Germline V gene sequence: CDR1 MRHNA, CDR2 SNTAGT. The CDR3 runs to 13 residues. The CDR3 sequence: CASSPDFGETQYF. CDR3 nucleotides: TGTGCCAGCAGTCCGGACTTTGGGGAGACCCAGTACTTC.